This entry is about one T cell receptor (beta chain). Its antigen remains unidentified. Method: immunoSEQ multiplex PCR; TCRdb's copy keeps in-frame clones and lacks some. This sample yields millions of clones, of which 85% to 95% are seen a single time; 1.1% belongs to the top ten. This record belongs to a study of shared clonotypes between healthy human individuals. Study details: Researchers drew samples from two women and three men aged 18 to 49. Each donor's CD8 memory used one plate, CD8 naive two, each CD4 subset three. Study-wide findings and caveats: In a few donors, around 5.5% of naive CD4 clonotypes appeared in common.

Germline loops: CDR1 ENHRY, CDR2 SYGVKD. With V trimmed by 6 bases and J by 1 base, 5 bases remained unmatched. This CDR3 contains 15 residues. Naive CD8 cells were CD45RO-negative, positively selected for CCR7, excluding terminally differentiated effector memory CD45RA+ cells. Donors included only healthy HIV-negative adults lacking recent acute infections or vaccinations. The clonotype originates from a man between 18 and 35 years old in good health. What was sequenced was naive CD8+ T cells sorted from blood. V is TRBV10-3 and J is TRBJ1-1; TRBD1 aligns across 10 bases. CDR3: CAISGTGDPNTEAFF. CDR3 coding DNA: TGTGCCATCAGCGGGACAGGGGATCCGAACACTGAAGCTTTCTTT.